These 4 T cell receptor beta chains originate from one sample sequenced in a study of breast tumors, draining lymph nodes, adjacent tissues. The lymph nodes were axillary draining lymph nodes from breast cancer patients. In TCRdb, the multiplex PCR reads were re-called with MiXCR into one record per CDR3 protein. The table includes roughly 130,000 distinct CDR3 sequences, 20% detected once. The sequencing sample was made of axillary lymph node tissue. The receptors shown here come from a female donor with breast cancer. Some clones in this sample may be carry-over from other donors' samples.

This clonotype was counted ten times or more. The chain couples TRBV4-1 to TRBJ2-3, with a tentative D call TRBD1 (5 bases). V gave up 1 base and J gave up 4 bases, with 9 bases separating them. Germline lookup yields CDR1 MGHRA and CDR2 YSYEKL. CDR3 length equals 14 residues. In DNA, the CDR3 is TGCGCCAGCAGCCAAGGGGGCAGCGCAGATACGCAGTATTTT. It yields the protein CASSQGGSADTQYF.

To note about this clonotype: A much larger clone is a single base away; this may be a read error. The V call is TRBV7-9, the J call TRBJ1-5; D is possibly TRBD1 (5 bases). CDR3 length: 17 residues. Germline V gene lookup returns CDR1 SEHNR and CDR2 FQNEAQ (reference sequence). The CDR3 DNA reads as TGTACCAGCAGCTTAGTAAACACAGGTGTGAGCAATCAGCCCCAGCATTTT. This gives the protein CTSSLVNTGVSNQPQHF.

At least ten counts were recorded for this clonotype. This chain links TRBV5-1 with TRBJ2-5; unclear D gene. The germline V gene has CDR1 SGHRS and CDR2 YFSETQ. Trimming stripped 2 bases from V and 8 bases from J, with 7 bases between. CDR3 length: 11 residues. CDR3 residues: CASSFMETQYF. In DNA form, the CDR3 reads TGCGCCAGCAGCTTTATGGAAACCCAGTACTTC.

This clonotype was counted at least ten times. V usage is TRBV9 and J usage is TRBJ1-2, with 7 bases fitting TRBD1. Germline trimming cut 0 bases from V and 2 bases from J; bases unmatched to any gene: 1. Germline V gene sequence: CDR1 SGDLS, CDR2 YYNGEE. The CDR3 extends over 14 amino acids. The CDR3 nucleotides are TGTGCCAGCAGCGTAGGACAGGGCAACTATGGCTACACCTTC. Protein sequence: CASSVGQGNYGYTF.